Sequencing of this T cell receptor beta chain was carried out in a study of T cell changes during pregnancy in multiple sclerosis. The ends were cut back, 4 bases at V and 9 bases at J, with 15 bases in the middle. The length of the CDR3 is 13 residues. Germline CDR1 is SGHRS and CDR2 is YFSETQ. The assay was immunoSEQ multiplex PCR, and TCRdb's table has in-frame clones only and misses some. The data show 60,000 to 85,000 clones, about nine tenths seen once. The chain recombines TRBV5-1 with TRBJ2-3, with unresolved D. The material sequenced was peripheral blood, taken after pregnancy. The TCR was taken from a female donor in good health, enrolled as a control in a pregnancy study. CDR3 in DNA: TGCGCCAGCAGCCCGGTCCAGGCCCGGACGCAGTATTTT. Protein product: CASSPVQARTQYF.